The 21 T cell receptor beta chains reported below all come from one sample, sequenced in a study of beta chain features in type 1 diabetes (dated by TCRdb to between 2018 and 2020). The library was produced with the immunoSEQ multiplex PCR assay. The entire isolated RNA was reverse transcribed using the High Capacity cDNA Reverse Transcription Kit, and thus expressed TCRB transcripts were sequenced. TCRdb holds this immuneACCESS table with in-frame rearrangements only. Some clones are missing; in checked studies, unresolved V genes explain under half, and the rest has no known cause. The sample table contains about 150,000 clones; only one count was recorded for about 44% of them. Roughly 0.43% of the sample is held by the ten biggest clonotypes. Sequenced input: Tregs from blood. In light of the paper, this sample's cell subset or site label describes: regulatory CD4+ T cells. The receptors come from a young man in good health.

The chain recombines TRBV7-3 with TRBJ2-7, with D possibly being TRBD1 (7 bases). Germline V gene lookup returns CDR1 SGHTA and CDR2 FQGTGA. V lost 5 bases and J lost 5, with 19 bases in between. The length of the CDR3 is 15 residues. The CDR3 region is CASSPRRGQFHEQYF. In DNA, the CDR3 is TGTGCCAGCAGCCCCCGGCGGGGACAGTTCCACGAGCAGTACTTC.

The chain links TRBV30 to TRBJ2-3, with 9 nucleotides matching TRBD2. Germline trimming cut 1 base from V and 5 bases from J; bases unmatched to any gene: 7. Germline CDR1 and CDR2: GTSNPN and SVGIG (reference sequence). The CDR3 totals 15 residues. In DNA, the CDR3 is TGTGCCTGGAGTGGTTCGCGGGAGGGCAAAGATACGCAGTATTTT. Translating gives CAWSGSREGKDTQYF.

CDR3 loop: CASNRPGDIMWTEAFF. The CDR3 DNA is TGTGCCAGTAATAGGCCAGGGGATATCATGTGGACTGAAGCTTTCTTT. The chain joins TRBV19 to TRBJ1-1; a possible D gene is TRBD1 (6 bases). The CDR3 loop spans 16 amino acids. Germline V gives CDR1 LNHDA, CDR2 SQIVND (reference sequence). V was clipped by 7 bases and J by 5 bases, with 23 bases between them.

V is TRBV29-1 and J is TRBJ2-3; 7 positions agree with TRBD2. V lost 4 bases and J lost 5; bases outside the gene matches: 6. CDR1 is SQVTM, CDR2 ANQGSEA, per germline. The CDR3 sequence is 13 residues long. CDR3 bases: TGCAGCGTTGCTAGAGGGGAGGGAGATACGCAGTATTTT. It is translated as CSVARGEGDTQYF.

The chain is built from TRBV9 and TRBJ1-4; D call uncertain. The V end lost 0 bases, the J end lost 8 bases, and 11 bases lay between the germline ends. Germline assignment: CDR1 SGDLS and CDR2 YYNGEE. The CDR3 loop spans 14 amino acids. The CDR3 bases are TGTGCCAGCAGCGTAGGTGGCAGGTTCGAAAAACTGTTTTTT. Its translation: CASSVGGRFEKLFF.

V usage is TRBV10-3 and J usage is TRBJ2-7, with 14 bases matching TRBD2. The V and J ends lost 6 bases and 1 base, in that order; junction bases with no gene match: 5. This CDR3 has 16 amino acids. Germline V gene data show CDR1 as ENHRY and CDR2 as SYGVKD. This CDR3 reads CAISGTSGRRSYEQYF. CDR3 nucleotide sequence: TGTGCCATCAGCGGGACTAGCGGGAGAAGGTCCTACGAGCAGTACTTC.

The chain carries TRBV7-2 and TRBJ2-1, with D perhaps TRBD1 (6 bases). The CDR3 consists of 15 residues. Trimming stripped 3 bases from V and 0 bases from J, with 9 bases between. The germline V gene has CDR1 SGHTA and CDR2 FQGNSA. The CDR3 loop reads CASSFQGSSYNEQFF. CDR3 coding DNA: TGTGCCAGCAGCTTTCAGGGGAGCTCCTACAATGAGCAGTTCTTC.

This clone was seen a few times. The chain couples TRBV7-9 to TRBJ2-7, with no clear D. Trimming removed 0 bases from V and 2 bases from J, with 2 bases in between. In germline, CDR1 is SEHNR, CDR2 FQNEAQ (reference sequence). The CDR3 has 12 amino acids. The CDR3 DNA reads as TGTGCCAGCAGCTTAGCCGCCTACGAGCAGTACTTC. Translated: CASSLAAYEQYF.

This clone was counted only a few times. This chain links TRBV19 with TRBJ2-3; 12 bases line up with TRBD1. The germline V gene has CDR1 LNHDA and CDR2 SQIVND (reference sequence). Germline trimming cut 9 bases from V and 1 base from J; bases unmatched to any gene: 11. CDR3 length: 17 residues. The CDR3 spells CASARTGTGGGTDTQYF. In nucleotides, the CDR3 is TGTGCCAGCGCACGGACCGGGACAGGGGGCGGCACAGATACGCAGTATTTT.

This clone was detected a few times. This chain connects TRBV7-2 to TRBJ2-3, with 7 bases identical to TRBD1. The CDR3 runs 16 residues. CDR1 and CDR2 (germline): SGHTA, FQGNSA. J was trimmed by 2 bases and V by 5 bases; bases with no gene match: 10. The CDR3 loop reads CASSPGTESYTDTQYF. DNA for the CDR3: TGTGCCAGCAGCCCCGGGACAGAGAGCTACACAGATACGCAGTATTTT.

CDR3 nucleotide sequence: TGCGCCAGCAGCCAAGTAATAGGGTTGGGGGCGAACAATGAGCAGTTCTTC. This translates into CASSQVIGLGANNEQFF. This rearrangement joins TRBV4-3 to TRBJ2-1, with TRBD1 as a possible D gene (6 bases). The germline V gene encodes CDR1 LGHNA and CDR2 YSLEER. The CDR3 is made up of 17 amino acids. V gave up 1 base and J gave up 5 bases, with 18 bases separating them.

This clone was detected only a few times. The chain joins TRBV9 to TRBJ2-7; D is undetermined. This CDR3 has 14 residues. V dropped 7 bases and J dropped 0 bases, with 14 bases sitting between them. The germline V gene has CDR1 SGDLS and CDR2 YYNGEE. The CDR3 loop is CASSADTHSYEQYF. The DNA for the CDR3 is TGTGCCAGCTCCGCAGACACACACTCCTACGAGCAGTACTTC.

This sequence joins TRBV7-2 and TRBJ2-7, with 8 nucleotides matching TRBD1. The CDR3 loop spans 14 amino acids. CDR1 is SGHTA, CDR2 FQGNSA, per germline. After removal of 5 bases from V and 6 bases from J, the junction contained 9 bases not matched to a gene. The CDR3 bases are TGTGCCAGCAGCCCCGGACAGGGATCGGTCGAGCAGTACTTC. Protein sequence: CASSPGQGSVEQYF.

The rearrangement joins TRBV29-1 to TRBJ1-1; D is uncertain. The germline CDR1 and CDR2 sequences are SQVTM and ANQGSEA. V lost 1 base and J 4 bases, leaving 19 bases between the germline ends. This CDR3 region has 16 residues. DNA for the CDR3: TGCAGCGTTGAAGGATTCGGATTCGGGAGGATCACTGAAGCTTTCTTT. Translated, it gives CSVEGFGFGRITEAFF.

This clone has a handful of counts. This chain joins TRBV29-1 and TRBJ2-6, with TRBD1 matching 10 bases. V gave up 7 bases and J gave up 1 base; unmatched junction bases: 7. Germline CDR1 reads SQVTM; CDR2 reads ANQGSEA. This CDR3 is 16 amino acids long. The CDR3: CSAGDRGSSGANVLTF. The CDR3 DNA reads TGCAGCGCTGGGGACAGGGGTTCGTCTGGGGCCAACGTCCTGACTTTC.

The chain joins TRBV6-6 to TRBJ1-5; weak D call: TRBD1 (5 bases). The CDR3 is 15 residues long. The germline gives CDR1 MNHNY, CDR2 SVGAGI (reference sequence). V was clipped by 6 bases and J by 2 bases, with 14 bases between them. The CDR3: CASRPTRGGNQPQHF. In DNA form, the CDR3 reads TGTGCCAGCAGACCCACAAGGGGTGGCAATCAGCCCCAGCATTTT.

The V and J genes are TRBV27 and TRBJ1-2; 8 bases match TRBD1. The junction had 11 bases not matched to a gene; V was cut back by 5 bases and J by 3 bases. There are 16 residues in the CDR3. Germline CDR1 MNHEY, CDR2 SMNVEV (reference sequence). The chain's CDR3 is CASSRFGQGEDYGYTF. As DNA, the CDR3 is TGTGCCAGCAGTCGATTCGGACAGGGAGAGGACTATGGCTACACCTTC.

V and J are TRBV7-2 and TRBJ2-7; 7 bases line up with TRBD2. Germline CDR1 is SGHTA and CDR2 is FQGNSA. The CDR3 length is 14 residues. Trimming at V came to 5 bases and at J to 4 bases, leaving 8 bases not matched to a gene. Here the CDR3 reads CASSPGLGRYEQYF. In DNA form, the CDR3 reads TGTGCCAGCAGCCCCGGACTAGGAAGATACGAGCAGTACTTC. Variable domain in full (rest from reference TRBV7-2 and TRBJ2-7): GAGVSQSPSNKVTEKGKDVELRCDPISGHTALYWYRQSLGQGLEFLIYFQGNSAPDKSGLPSDRFSAERTGGSVSTLTIQRTQQEDSAVYLCASSPGLGRYEQYFGPGTRLTVT.

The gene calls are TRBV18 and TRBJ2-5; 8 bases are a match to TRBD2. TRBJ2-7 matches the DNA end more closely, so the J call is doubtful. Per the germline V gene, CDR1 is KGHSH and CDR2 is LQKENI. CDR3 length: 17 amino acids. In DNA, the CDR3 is TGTGCCAGCTCCGGGAGGGGCTCAGGGAGTCTCCAGTACGAGCAGTACTTC. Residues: CASSGRGSGSLQYEQYF.

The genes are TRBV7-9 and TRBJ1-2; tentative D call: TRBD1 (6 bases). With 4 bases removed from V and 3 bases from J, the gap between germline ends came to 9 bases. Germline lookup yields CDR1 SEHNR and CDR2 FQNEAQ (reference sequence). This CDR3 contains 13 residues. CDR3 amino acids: CASSSQGYYGYTF. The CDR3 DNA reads TGTGCCAGCAGCTCACAGGGATACTATGGCTACACCTTC.

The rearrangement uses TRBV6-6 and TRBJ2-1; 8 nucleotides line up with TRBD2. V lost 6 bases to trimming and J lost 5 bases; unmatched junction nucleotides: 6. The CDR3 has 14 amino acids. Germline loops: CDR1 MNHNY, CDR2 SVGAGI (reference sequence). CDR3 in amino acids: CASREGLANNEQFF. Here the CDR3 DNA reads TGTGCCAGCAGGGAAGGACTAGCTAACAATGAGCAGTTCTTC.